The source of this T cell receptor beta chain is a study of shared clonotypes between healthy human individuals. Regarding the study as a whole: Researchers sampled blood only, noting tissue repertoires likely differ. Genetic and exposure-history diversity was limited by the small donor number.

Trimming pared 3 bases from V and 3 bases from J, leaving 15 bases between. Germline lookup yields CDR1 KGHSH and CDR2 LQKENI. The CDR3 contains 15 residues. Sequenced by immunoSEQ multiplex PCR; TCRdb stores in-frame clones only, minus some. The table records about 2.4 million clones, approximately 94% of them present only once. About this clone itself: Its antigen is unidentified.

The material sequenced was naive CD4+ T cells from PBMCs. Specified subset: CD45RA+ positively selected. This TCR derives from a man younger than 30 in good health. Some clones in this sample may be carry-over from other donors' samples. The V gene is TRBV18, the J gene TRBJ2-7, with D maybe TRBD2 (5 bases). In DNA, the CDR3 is TGTGCCAGCTCACCGAGGGTGGGCCAAAACTACGAGCAGTACTTC. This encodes CASSPRVGQNYEQYF.